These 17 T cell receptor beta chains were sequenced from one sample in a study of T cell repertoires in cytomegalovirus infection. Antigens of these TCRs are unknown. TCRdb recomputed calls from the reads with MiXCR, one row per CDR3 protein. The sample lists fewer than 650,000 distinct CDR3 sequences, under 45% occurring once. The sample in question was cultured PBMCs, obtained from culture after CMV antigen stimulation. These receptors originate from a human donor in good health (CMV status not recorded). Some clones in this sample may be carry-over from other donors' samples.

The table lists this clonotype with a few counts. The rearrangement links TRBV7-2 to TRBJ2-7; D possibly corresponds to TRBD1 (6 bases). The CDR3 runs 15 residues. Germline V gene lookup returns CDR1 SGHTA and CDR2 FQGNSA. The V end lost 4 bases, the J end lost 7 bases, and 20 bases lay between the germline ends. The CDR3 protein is CASSSFRTGIWEQYF. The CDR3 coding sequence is TGTGCCAGCAGCTCATTCCGTACAGGGATTTGGGAGCAGTACTTC.

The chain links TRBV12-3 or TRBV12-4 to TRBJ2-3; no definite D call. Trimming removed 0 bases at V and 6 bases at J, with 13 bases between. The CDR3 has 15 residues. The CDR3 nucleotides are TGTGCCAGCAGTTTAGCGCTGGACCCCCTTGATACGCAGTATTTT. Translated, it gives CASSLALDPLDTQYF.

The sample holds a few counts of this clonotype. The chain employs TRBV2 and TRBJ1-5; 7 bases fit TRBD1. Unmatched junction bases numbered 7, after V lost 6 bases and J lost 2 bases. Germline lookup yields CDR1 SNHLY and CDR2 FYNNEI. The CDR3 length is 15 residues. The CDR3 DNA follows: TGTGCCAGCAGAGAGAACAGGGGTGGCAATCAGCCCCAGCATTTT. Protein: CASRENRGGNQPQHF.

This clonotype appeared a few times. DNA of the CDR3: TGTGCCAGCAGCTTAGACGGACAGTCCGAGCAGTACTTC. Translating gives CASSLDGQSEQYF. The chain has TRBV11-3 and TRBJ2-7, with a possible D match to TRBD1 (6 bases). CDR1 SGHNT and CDR2 YENEEA come from the germline V gene. The ends were cut back, 0 bases at V and 6 bases at J, with 9 bases in the middle. The CDR3 sequence is 13 residues long.

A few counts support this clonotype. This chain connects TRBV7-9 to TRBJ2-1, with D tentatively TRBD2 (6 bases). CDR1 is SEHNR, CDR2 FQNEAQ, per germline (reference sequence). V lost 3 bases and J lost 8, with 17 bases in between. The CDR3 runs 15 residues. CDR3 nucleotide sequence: TGTGCCAGCAGCTTTAGGAGGGTTATAGGCCATGAGCAGTTCTTC. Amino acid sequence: CASSFRRVIGHEQFF.

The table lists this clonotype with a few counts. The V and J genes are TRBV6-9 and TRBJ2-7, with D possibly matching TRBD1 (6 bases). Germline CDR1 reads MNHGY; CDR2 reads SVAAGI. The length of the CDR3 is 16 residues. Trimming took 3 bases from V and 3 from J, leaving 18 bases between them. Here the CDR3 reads CASSYEGGSRDYEQYF. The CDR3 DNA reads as TGTGCCAGCAGTTACGAAGGGGGAAGCAGGGACTACGAGCAGTACTTC.

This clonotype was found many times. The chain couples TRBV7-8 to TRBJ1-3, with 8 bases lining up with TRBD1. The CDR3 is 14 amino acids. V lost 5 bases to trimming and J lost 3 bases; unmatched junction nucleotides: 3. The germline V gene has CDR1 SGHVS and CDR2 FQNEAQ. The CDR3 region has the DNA TGTGCCAGCAGCCCGGACAGGGTTGGAAACACCATATATTTT. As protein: CASSPDRVGNTIYF.

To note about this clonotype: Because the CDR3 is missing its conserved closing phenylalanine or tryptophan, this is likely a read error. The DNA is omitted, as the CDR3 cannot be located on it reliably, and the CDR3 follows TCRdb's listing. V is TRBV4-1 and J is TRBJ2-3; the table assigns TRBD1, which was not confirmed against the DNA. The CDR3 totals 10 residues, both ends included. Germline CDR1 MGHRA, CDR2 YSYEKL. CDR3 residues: CASPLGGLEV.

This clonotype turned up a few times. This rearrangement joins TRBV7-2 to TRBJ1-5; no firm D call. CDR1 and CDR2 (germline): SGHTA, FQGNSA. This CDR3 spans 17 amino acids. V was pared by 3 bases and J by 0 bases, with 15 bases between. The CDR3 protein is CASSFSAGPYSNQPQHF. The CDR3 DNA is TGTGCCAGCAGCTTCTCCGCAGGTCCCTATAGCAATCAGCCCCAGCATTTT. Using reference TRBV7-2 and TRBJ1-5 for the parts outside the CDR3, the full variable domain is GAGVSQSPSNKVTEKGKDVELRCDPISGHTALYWYRQSLGQGLEFLIYFQGNSAPDKSGLPSDRFSAERTGGSVSTLTIQRTQQEDSAVYLCASSFSAGPYSNQPQHFGDGTRLSIL.

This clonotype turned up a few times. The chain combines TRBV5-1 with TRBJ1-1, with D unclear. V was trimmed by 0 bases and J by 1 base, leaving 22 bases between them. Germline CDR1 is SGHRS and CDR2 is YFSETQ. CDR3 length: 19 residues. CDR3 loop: CASSLAAMGKGNSNTEAFF. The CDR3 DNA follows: TGCGCCAGCAGCTTGGCCGCGATGGGAAAAGGAAACTCGAACACTGAAGCTTTCTTT.

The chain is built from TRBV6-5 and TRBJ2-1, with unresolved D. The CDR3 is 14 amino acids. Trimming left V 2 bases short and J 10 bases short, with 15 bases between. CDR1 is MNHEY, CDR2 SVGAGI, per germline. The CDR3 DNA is TGTGCCAGCAGTTACGTGCGGACCTCCGGGGAGCAGTTCTTC. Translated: CASSYVRTSGEQFF.

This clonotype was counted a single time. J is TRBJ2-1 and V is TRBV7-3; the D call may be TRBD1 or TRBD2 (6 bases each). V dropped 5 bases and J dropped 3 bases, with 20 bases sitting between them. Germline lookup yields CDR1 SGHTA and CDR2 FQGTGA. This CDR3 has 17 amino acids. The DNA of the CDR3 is TGTGCCAGCAGCCTAGGAACTGGGGGGCGAAGCTACAATGAGCAGTTCTTC. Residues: CASSLGTGGRSYNEQFF.

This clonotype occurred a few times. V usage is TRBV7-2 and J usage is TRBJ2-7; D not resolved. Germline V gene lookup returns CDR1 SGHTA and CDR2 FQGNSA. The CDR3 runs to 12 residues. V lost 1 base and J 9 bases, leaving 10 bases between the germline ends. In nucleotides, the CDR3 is TGTGCCAGCAGCTTAGATTTCCACGGGCAGTACTTC. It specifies CASSLDFHGQYF.

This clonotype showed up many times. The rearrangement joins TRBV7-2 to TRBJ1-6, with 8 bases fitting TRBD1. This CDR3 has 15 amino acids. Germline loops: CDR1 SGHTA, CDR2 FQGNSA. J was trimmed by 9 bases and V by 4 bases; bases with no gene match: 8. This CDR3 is CASSSYVDRGSPLHF. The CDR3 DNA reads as TGTGCCAGCAGCTCCTACGTCGACAGGGGTTCACCCCTCCACTTT.

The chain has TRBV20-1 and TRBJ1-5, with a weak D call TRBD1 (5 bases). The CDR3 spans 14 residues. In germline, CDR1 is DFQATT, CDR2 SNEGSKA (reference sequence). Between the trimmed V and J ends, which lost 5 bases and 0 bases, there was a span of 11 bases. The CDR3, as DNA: TGCAGTGCTCGGGACGTTGATAGCAATCAGCCCCAGCATTTT. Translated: CSARDVDSNQPQHF.

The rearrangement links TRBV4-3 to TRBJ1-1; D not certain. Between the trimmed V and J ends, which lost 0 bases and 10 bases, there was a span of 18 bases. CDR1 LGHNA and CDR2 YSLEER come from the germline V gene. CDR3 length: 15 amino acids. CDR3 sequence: CASSQDGQPLDPAFF. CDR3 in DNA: TGCGCCAGCAGCCAAGACGGGCAGCCTCTGGACCCAGCTTTCTTT.

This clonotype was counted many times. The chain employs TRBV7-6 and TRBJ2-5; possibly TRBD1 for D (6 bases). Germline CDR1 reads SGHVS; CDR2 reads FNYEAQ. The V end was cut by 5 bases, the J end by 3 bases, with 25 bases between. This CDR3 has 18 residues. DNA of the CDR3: TGTGCCAGCAGCCGGGCCAACAGGGCGGTGATCTCCAAAGAGACCCAGTACTTC. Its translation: CASSRANRAVISKETQYF.